This T cell receptor (beta chain) came from a study of blood T cells in healthy people across ages. The extraction recovered at least 6 micrograms of total RNA per sample. A sample-barcoded 5' primer and a J-beta primer mix were used in a second PCR of about 6 to 11 cycles. TCRdb analysed the 5' RACE reads with MiXCR anew, one entry per CDR3 protein. The sample yields more than 650,000 distinct CDR3 sequences, roughly 53% seen once. This clonotype turned up a few times. The specimen was blood. This clonotype originated in an elderly man in good health.

The CDR3 here is CASSSGGEETYEQYF. DNA for the CDR3: TGTGCCAGCAGTTCGGGGGGAGAAGAAACCTACGAGCAGTACTTC. The chain links TRBV6-5 to TRBJ2-7, with 7 positions matching TRBD2. The CDR3 runs 15 residues. Germline loops: CDR1 MNHEY, CDR2 SVGAGI. J gave up 2 bases and V 4 bases, and 8 bases lay outside the gene matches.